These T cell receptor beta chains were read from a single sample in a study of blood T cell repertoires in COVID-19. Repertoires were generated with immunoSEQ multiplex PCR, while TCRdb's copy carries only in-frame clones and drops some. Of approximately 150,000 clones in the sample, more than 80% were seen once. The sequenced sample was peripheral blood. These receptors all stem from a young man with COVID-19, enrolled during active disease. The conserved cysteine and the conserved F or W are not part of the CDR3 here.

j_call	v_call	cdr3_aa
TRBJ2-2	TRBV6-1	ASSEALAGRTGELF
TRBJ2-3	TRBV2	ASSGLAGADTQY
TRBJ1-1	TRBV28	ASRAGGGGTEAF
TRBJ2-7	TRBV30	AWSTGAEQY
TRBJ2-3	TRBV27	ASSFGTRGTDTQY
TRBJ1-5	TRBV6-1	ASSSDRGARRPQH
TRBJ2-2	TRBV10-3	AISEITGHPNTGELF
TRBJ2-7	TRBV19	ASSTSGASSYEQY
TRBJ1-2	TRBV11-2	AEAQGSHGYT
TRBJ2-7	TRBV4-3	ASSQVGGSYEQY
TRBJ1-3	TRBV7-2	ASSLALRPSGNTIY
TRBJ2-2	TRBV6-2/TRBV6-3	ASSYWGRVTGELF
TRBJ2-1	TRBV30	AWSDGSLNEQF
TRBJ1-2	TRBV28	ASTPTGVAYGYT
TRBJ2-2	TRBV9	ASSLGTVPTGELF
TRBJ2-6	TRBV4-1	ASSQAGTGGANVLT
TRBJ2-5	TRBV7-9	ASSSTPGHLETQY
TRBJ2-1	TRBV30	AWSPLNEQF
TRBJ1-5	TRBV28	ASSSVDRRNQPQH
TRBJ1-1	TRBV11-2	ASSAQGWNTEAF
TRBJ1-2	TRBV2	ASSEQGNYGYT
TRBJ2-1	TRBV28	ASSLDRTGNYNEQF
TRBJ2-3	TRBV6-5	ASSRHRGGTQY
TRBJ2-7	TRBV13	ASSRLAGGTYEQY
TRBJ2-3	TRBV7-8	ASSLGRLATDTQY
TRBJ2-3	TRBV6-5	ASSYGHTQY
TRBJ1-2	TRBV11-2	ASSSTRDNANYGYT
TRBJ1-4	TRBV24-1	ATTRQVSPSTNEKLL
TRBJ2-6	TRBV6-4	ASSGTSGANVLT
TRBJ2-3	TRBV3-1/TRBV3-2	ASSQGLAGGLSTDTQY
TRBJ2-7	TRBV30	AWRGPFSYEQY
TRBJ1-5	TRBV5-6	ASSLEASNQPQH
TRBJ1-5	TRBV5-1	ASSEGSSNQPQH
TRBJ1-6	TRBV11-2	ASSPVTGPYNSPLH
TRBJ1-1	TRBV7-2	ASSPRQGQNTEAF
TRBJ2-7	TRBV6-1	ASSEDWQDYEQY
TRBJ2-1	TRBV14	ASSPGTGWREQF
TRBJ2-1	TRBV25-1	ASTLGGYNEQF
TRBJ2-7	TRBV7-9	ASSSGVGGRSYEQY
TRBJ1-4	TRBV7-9	ASSLDFSDEKLL
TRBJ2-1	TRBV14	ASSHYGGQGPNEQF
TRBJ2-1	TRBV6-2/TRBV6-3	ASSNFRDNPSSYNEQF
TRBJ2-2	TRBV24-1	ATSDLSLADGELF
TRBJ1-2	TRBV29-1	SAQRPGLYGYT
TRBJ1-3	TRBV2	ASSDPLTGAGNTIY
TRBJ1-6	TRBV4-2	ASSQDLFPEGTGSPLH
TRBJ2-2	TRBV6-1	ASSDVGQGHTGELF
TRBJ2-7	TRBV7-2	ASSLVSFPTGEEQY
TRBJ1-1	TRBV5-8	ASSLVLGGGGTEAF
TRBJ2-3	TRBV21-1	ASSKRAHRRGTDTQY
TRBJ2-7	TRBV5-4	ASRRGSSYEQY
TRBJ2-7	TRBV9	ASSAKRDYSYEQY
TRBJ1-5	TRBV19	ASSMGWGGGNQPQH
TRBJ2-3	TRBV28	ASSATSPWDTQY
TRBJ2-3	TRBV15	ATSRDRRQGTDTQY
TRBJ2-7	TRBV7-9	ASSRVKLRQSSYEQY
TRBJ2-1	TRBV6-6	ASSYWVGQF
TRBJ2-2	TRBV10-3	AISSPENTGELF
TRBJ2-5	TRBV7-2	ASSLEISGTGDFQETQY